Shown below are 27 T cell receptor beta chains from a single sample sequenced in a study of blood T cell repertoires in COVID-19. TCRdb keeps only in-frame clones here, not all; method: immunoSEQ multiplex PCR. The sample has 210,000 or so clones, 88% seen once. Sequenced sample: peripheral blood. The origin of the receptors is a woman aged 60 to 75 with acute or convalescent COVID-19.

V is TRBV7-2 and J is TRBJ1-2, with a weak D call TRBD1 (6 bases). Per the germline V gene, CDR1 is SGHTA and CDR2 is FQGNSA. This CDR3 has 16 amino acids. The V end lost 1 base, the J end lost 0 bases, and 12 bases lay between the germline ends. CDR3 coding DNA: TGTGCCAGCAGCTTAGGGGGGACAAGAGCTAACTATGGCTACACCTTC. It codes for CASSLGGTRANYGYTF.

The rearrangement joins TRBV19 to TRBJ2-1, with D possibly matching TRBD2 (5 bases). Looked up from germline, CDR1 is LNHDA and CDR2 is SQIVND (reference sequence). This CDR3 comprises 13 residues. V shed 2 bases and J shed 8 bases, with 10 bases lying between them. CDR3 DNA: TGTGCCAGTAGTATATTCGGGATCGATGAGCAGTTCTTC. Protein product: CASSIFGIDEQFF.

This chain links TRBV6-4 with TRBJ1-6; D possibly corresponds to TRBD1 (5 bases). This CDR3 spans 12 amino acids. Per germline, CDR1 MRHNA and CDR2 SNTAGT. The V and J ends lost 3 bases and 11 bases respectively, with 8 bases between them. CDR3 residues: CASSELDTPLHF. The CDR3 DNA reads as TGTGCCAGCAGTGAATTGGACACACCCCTCCACTTT.

The gene calls are TRBV19 and TRBJ2-5; a possible D gene is TRBD1 (5 bases). The V end was cut by 6 bases, the J end by 3 bases, with 20 bases between. The germline gives CDR1 LNHDA, CDR2 SQIVND (reference sequence). This CDR3 region has 16 residues. CDR3 loop: CASRAPFRDVEETQYF. The DNA of the CDR3 is TGTGCCAGTAGGGCCCCCTTCAGGGATGTAGAAGAGACCCAGTACTTC.

The CDR3 loop reads CAWTAYNEQFF. The CDR3 DNA follows: TGTGCCTGGACCGCCTACAATGAGCAGTTCTTC. This rearrangement joins TRBV30 to TRBJ2-1, with D uncertain. The CDR3 loop spans 11 amino acids. CDR1 GTSNPN and CDR2 SVGIG come from the germline V gene (reference sequence). Deletions cut 4 bases from V and 2 bases from J, with 3 bases between.

This chain's CDR3 is CASSLAAAANEKLFF. CDR3 nucleotide sequence: TGTGCCAGCAGCTTAGCCGCGGCAGCCAATGAAAAACTGTTTTTT. The chain links TRBV7-2 to TRBJ1-4; D uncertain. V lost 0 bases and J lost 5, with 10 bases in between. Germline assignment: CDR1 SGHTA and CDR2 FQGNSA. The CDR3 totals 15 residues.

The CDR3 region has the DNA TGTGCCAGTAGTAGGGACAGGGGGGATGAAGCTTTCTTT. Translating gives CASSRDRGDEAFF. The rearrangement joins TRBV19 to TRBJ1-1, with TRBD1 matching 11 bases. Per germline, CDR1 LNHDA and CDR2 SQIVND (reference sequence). This CDR3 has 13 residues. Losses at the gene ends were 4 bases for V and 7 bases for J; bases not matched to a gene: 2.

CDR3 residues: CASSEGYGANYGYTF. CDR3 DNA sequence: TGTGCCAGCAGTGAAGGGTACGGAGCTAACTATGGCTACACCTTC. The chain couples TRBV6-1 to TRBJ1-2; no firm D call. The CDR3 loop spans 15 amino acids. V was shortened by 1 base and J by 0 bases, with 9 bases between the two germline ends. CDR1 is MNHNS, CDR2 SASEGT, per germline.

The V gene is TRBV7-9, the J gene TRBJ2-7, with 13 bases identical to TRBD2. Germline CDR1 and CDR2: SEHNR and FQNEAQ (reference sequence). V lost 5 bases and J lost 6; bases outside the gene matches: 10. CDR3 length: 16 amino acids. This CDR3 is CASSLRTSGRRGEQYF. The CDR3 DNA sequence: TGTGCCAGCAGCCTAAGGACTAGCGGGAGAAGAGGCGAGCAGTACTTC.

The rearrangement links TRBV14 to TRBJ2-5, with D unresolved. Germline CDR1 is SGHDN and CDR2 is FVKESK. The CDR3 is made up of 15 amino acids. Trimming removed 0 bases at V and 0 bases at J, with 8 bases between. The CDR3, as DNA: TGTGCCAGCAGCCAAGAAGCAGGCTACCAAGAGACCCAGTACTTC. Encoded protein: CASSQEAGYQETQYF.

V usage is TRBV6-5 and J usage is TRBJ2-1; no firm D call. The CDR3 is 13 residues long. CDR1 and CDR2 from the germline V gene are MNHEY and SVGAGI. Trimming shortened V by 5 bases and J by 0 bases, and 5 bases separated the two germline ends. The CDR3 here is CASSKSSYNEQFF. DNA for the CDR3: TGTGCCAGCAGTAAGAGCTCCTACAATGAGCAGTTCTTC.

This clone occurred once. The gene calls are TRBV18 and TRBJ2-5, with 8 positions matching TRBD1. Trimming removed 2 bases from V and 2 bases from J; junction bases left unmatched: 1. Per the germline V gene, CDR1 is KGHSH and CDR2 is LQKENI. The CDR3 totals 14 residues. The CDR3, as DNA: TGTGCCAGCTCACCAAACAGGGGGCAAGAGACCCAGTACTTC. It translates to CASSPNRGQETQYF.

This chain uses TRBV7-2 with TRBJ2-3; D ambiguous. This CDR3 is 11 amino acids long. The germline V gene encodes CDR1 SGHTA and CDR2 FQGNSA. V lost 7 bases to trimming and J lost 6 bases, with 8 bases between them. The CDR3 DNA reads as TGTGCCAGCACCACCGGGGATACGCAGTATTTT. It encodes CASTTGDTQYF.

V usage is TRBV5-1 and J usage is TRBJ1-4; D may be TRBD1 (6 bases). Looked up from germline, CDR1 is SGHRS and CDR2 is YFSETQ. The CDR3 contains 15 residues. Trimming took off 0 bases at V and 0 bases at J, with 6 bases between the two ends. The CDR3 region is CASSLDRATNEKLFF. For the CDR3, the DNA is TGCGCCAGCAGCTTGGACAGGGCAACTAATGAAAAACTGTTTTTT.

This chain connects TRBV19 to TRBJ1-1; 8 bases are shared with TRBD1. This CDR3 comprises 16 residues. After removal of 3 bases from V and 8 bases from J, the junction contained 14 bases not matched to a gene. Germline V gene data show CDR1 as LNHDA and CDR2 as SQIVND (reference sequence). In nucleotides, the CDR3 is TGTGCCAGTAGTATCAGGGCAGGGGGCATGTCTGTGGAAGCTTTCTTT. It codes for CASSIRAGGMSVEAFF.

The J gene is TRBJ1-4, the V gene TRBV18, with TRBD1 identical over 7 bases. The CDR3 sequence is 17 residues long. Trimming at V came to 3 bases and at J to 4 bases, leaving 11 bases not matched to a gene. The germline V gene encodes CDR1 KGHSH and CDR2 LQKENI. CDR3 sequence: CASSPLTGTEGNEKLFF. For the CDR3, the DNA is TGTGCCAGCTCACCCCTAACTGGGACAGAAGGTAATGAAAAACTGTTTTTT.

The rearrangement links TRBV15 to TRBJ2-2; the D gene is possibly TRBD1 (6 bases). The CDR3 runs to 17 residues. Germline V gene data show CDR1 as LNHNV and CDR2 as YYDKDF (reference sequence). V was shortened by 2 bases and J by 3 bases, with 16 bases between the two germline ends. The CDR3 sequence: CATSRKQGALDTGELFF. CDR3 nucleotide sequence: TGTGCCACCAGCAGAAAACAGGGAGCCTTGGACACCGGGGAGCTGTTTTTT.

CDR3 sequence: CASTPGLDIYGYTF. CDR3 DNA sequence: TGTGCCAGCACCCCGGGTCTAGATATCTATGGCTACACCTTC. The gene calls are TRBV5-8 and TRBJ1-2, with D uncertain. This CDR3 contains 14 residues. Germline lookup yields CDR1 SGHTS and CDR2 YDEGEE. The ends were cut back, 6 bases at V and 4 bases at J, with 16 bases in the middle.

The chain's CDR3 is CASSQDQAGYTEAFF. DNA for the CDR3: TGCGCCAGCAGCCAAGATCAGGCAGGGTACACTGAAGCTTTCTTT. The gene calls are TRBV4-3 and TRBJ1-1; possible D gene TRBD1, 5 bases. Trimming took 0 bases from V and 3 from J, leaving 11 bases between them. CDR3 length: 15 amino acids. CDR1 is LGHNA, CDR2 YSLEER, per germline.

This clone showed up just a few times. The V gene is TRBV10-1, the J gene TRBJ2-2, with a weak D call TRBD1 (5 bases). CDR3 length: 13 residues. Trimming pared 2 bases from V and 6 bases from J, leaving 7 bases between. CDR1 WNHNN and CDR2 SYGVQD come from the germline V gene (reference sequence). The CDR3 DNA reads TGCGCCAGCAGTGAGGACAGAGCCGGGGAGCTGTTTTTT. This sequence encodes CASSEDRAGELFF.

This clone has only one observation. The chain joins TRBV29-1 to TRBJ1-1, with 10 bases fitting TRBD1. Germline V gene sequence: CDR1 SQVTM, CDR2 ANQGSEA. The CDR3 loop spans 17 amino acids. The V segment lost 3 bases and the J segment 0 bases; nucleotides outside the gene matches: 10. The CDR3 bases are TGCAGCGTTGATCATAGACAGGGGGCAGGCTTGAACACTGAAGCTTTCTTT. This translates into CSVDHRQGAGLNTEAFF.

About this clone: Its ends do not fully match the called genes, so a read error is possible. The rearrangement links TRBV6-4 to TRBJ2-1; the match to TRBD2 covers 10 bases. Germline V gene sequence: CDR1 MRHNA, CDR2 SNTAGT. CDR3 length: 15 amino acids. CDR3 sequence (DNA): TGTGCCAGCAGGGACTGGACTAGCGGCCTTAATGAGCAGTTCTTC. It is translated as CASRDWTSGLNEQFF.

The J gene is TRBJ1-2, the V gene TRBV25-1; TRBD1 matches 9 bases. From germline, CDR1 is MGHDK and CDR2 SYGVNS. The CDR3 runs 17 residues. Trimming cost V 5 bases and J 4 bases; bases outside gene matches: 14. The CDR3 DNA reads TGTGCCAGCAGTCCCCCCGGGAGGACAGGGGATATCTATGGCTACACCTTC. This encodes CASSPPGRTGDIYGYTF.

V gene TRBV7-9 combines with J gene TRBJ1-6; 7 bases align to TRBD1. The trim removed 5 bases at V and 9 bases at J, leaving 7 bases unmatched. CDR1 SEHNR and CDR2 FQNEAQ come from the germline V gene (reference sequence). The CDR3 sequence is 14 residues long. In DNA, the CDR3 is TGTGCCAGCAGCGGGCAGGGGGTAGGTTCACCCCTCCACTTT. This sequence encodes CASSGQGVGSPLHF.

This chain connects TRBV6-6 to TRBJ2-5; the match to TRBD2 covers 12 bases. J lost 4 bases, V lost 2 bases, and 5 bases had no gene match. In germline, CDR1 is MNHNY, CDR2 SVGAGI (reference sequence). The CDR3 is 16 amino acids. The CDR3 loop reads CASSYAASGGAETQYF. The CDR3 coding sequence is TGTGCCAGCAGTTACGCGGCTAGCGGGGGGGCAGAGACCCAGTACTTC.

The chain uses TRBV18 and TRBJ1-1, with 8 bases that match TRBD1. CDR3 length: 16 residues. The germline gives CDR1 KGHSH, CDR2 LQKENI. V was clipped by 1 base and J by 5 bases; unmatched bases: 9. The CDR3 spells CASSPLIGQGRTEAFF. In nucleotides, the CDR3 is TGTGCCAGCTCACCACTGATAGGACAGGGAAGAACTGAAGCTTTCTTT.

This chain joins TRBV9 and TRBJ2-1; D perhaps matches TRBD2 (5 bases). V was cut by 0 bases and J by 4 bases, with 11 bases left in between. Germline CDR1 and CDR2: SGDLS and YYNGEE. There are 15 residues in the CDR3. CDR3 in DNA: TGTGCCAGCAGCGTAGATGGCGGGTCTTACAATGAGCAGTTCTTC. Translating gives CASSVDGGSYNEQFF.